The subject of this entry is one TCR beta chain. Sequenced by immunoSEQ multiplex PCR; TCRdb stores in-frame clones only, minus some. The sample carries 50,000 to 75,000 clones, 86% recorded once. The V end lost 3 bases, the J end lost 0 bases, and 13 bases lay between the germline ends. The CDR3 covers 16 residues. CDR1 is SGDLS and CDR2 is YYNGEE in the germline V gene. The data were taken from a study of OX40 agonist ivuxolimab in advanced cancers. The sample here was CD4+ or CD8+ T cells sorted from blood, taken in a trial of the OX40 agonist ivuxolimab. The origin of this receptor is an adult with an advanced solid tumor such as melanoma, head and neck, liver or kidney cancer. The chain carries TRBV9 and TRBJ1-3; D not certain. The CDR3 coding sequence is TGTGCCAGCAGCGCCCTGGACTCGAGCTCTGGAAACACCATATATTTT. Translated: CASSALDSSSGNTIYF.